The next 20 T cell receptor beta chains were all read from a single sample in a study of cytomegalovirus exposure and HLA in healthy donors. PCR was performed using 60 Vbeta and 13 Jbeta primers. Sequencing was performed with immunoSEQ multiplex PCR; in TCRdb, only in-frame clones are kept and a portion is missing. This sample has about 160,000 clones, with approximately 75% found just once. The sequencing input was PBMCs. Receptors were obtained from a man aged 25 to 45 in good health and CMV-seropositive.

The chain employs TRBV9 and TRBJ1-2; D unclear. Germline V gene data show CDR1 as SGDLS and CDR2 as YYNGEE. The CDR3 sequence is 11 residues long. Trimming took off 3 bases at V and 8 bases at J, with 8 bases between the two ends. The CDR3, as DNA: TGTGCCAGCAGCGCCGAGTACGGCTACACCTTC. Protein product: CASSAEYGYTF.

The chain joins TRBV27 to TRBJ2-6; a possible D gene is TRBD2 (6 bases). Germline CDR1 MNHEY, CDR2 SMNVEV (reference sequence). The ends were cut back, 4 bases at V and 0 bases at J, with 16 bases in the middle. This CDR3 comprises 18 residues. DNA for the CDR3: TGTGCCAGCAGTTCTATCGCGGGACGGCTCTCTGGGGCCAACGTCCTGACTTTC. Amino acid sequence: CASSSIAGRLSGANVLTF.

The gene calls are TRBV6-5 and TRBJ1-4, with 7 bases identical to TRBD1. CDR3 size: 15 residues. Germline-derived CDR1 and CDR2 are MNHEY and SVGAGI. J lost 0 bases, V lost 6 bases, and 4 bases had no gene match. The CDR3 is CASRQGDATNEKLFF. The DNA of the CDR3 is TGTGCCAGCAGGCAGGGGGATGCAACTAATGAAAAACTGTTTTTT.

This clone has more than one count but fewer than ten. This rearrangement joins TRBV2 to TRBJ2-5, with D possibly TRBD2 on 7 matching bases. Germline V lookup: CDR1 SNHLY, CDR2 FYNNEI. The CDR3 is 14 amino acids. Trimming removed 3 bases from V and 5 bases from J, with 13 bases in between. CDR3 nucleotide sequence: TGTGCCAGCAGTGACGCGGCGGGGGCTGAGACCCAGTACTTC. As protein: CASSDAAGAETQYF.

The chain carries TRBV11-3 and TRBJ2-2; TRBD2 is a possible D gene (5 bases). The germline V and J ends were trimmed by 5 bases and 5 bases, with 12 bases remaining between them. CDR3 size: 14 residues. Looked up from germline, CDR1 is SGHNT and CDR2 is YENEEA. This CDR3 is CASSPRRGTGELFF. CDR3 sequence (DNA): TGTGCCAGCAGCCCTCGGAGAGGGACCGGGGAGCTGTTTTTT. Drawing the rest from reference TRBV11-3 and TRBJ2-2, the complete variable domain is EAGVVQSPRYKIIEKKQPVAFWCNPISGHNTLYWYLQNLGQGPELLIRYENEEAVDDSQLPKDRFSAERLKGVDSTLKIQPAELGDSAVYLCASSPRRGTGELFFGEGSRLTVL.

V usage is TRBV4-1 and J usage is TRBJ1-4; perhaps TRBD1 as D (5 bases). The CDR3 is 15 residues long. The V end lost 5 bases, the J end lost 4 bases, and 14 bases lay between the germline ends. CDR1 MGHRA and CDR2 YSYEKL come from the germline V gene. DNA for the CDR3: TGCGCCAGCAGCATAAACGGCAGGGATAATGAAAAACTGTTTTTT. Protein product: CASSINGRDNEKLFF.

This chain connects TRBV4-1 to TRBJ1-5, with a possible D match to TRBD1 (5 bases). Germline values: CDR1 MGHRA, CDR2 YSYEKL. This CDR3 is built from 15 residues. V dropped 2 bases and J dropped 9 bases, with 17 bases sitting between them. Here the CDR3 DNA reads TGCGCCAGCAGCCAAAGGCGCGGGGGTCGGGGGCCCCAGCATTTT. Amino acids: CASSQRRGGRGPQHF.

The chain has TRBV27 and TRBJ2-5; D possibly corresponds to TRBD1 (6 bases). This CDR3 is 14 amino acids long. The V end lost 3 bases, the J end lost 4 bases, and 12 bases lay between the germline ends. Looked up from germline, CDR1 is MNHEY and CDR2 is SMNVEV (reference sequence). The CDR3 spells CASSFSQGRETQYF. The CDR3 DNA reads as TGTGCCAGCAGTTTCTCACAGGGACGAGAGACCCAGTACTTC.

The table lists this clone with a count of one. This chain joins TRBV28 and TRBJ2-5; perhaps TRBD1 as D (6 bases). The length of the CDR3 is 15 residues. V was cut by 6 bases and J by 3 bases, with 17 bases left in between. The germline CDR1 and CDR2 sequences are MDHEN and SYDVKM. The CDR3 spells CASSPRQDLKETQYF. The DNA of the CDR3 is TGTGCCAGCAGCCCGAGACAGGACTTAAAAGAGACCCAGTACTTC.

The CDR3 bases are TGTGCCAGCTCACCAAACACAGGGTACTCTGGGGCCAACGTCCTGACTTTC. Amino acids: CASSPNTGYSGANVLTF. The genes are TRBV18 and TRBJ2-6; D might be TRBD1 (6 bases). V dropped 2 bases and J dropped 0 bases, with 11 bases sitting between them. This CDR3 contains 17 residues. Germline CDR1 is KGHSH and CDR2 is LQKENI. Full variable domain (missing parts from reference TRBV18 and TRBJ2-6): NAGVMQNPRHLVRRRGQEARLRCSPMKGHSHVYWYRQLPEEGLKFMVYLQKENIIDESGMPKERFSAEFPKEGPSILRIQQVVRGDSAAYFCASSPNTGYSGANVLTFGAGSRLTVL.

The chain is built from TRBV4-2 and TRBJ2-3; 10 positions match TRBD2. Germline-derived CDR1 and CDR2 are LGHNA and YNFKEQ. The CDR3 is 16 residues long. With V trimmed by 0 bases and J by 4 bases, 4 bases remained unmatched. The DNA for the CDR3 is TGTGCCAGCAGCCAAGATGGCAGCGGGGGGGCAGATACGCAGTATTTT. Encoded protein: CASSQDGSGGADTQYF.

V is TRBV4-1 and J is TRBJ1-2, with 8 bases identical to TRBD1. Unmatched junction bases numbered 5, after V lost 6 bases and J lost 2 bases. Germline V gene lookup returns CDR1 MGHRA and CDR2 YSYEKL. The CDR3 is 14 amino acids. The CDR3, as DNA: TGCGCCAGCAGTCGCGGACAGGGCAACTATGGCTACACCTTC. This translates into CASSRGQGNYGYTF.

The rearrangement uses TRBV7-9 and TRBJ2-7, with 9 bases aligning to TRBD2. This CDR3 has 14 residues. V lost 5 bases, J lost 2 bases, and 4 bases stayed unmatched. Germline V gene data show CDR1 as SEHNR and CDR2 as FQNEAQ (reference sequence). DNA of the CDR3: TGTGCCAGCAGCGCAAGCGGGGGGACCTACGAGCAGTACTTC. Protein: CASSASGGTYEQYF.

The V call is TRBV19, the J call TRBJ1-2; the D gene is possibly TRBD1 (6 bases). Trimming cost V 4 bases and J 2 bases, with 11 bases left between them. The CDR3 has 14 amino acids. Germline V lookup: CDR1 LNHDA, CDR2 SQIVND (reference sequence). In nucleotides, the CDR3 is TGTGCCAGTAGTACCTCGGACAGCAACTATGGCTACACCTTC. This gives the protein CASSTSDSNYGYTF. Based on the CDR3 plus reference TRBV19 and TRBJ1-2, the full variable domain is DGGITQSPKYLFRKEGQNVTLSCEQNLNHDAMYWYRQDPGQGLRLIYYSQIVNDFQKGDIAEGYSVSREKKESFPLTVTSAQKNPTAFYLCASSTSDSNYGYTFGSGTRLTVV.

The CDR3 nucleotides are TGCGCCAGCAGCTTGGACACGGGAATCGGTTCACCCCTCCACTTT. This codes for CASSLDTGIGSPLHF. The V and J genes are TRBV5-1 and TRBJ1-6; D remains ambiguous. V dropped 0 bases and J dropped 9 bases, with 13 bases sitting between them. The length of the CDR3 is 15 residues. Germline-derived CDR1 and CDR2 are SGHRS and YFSETQ.

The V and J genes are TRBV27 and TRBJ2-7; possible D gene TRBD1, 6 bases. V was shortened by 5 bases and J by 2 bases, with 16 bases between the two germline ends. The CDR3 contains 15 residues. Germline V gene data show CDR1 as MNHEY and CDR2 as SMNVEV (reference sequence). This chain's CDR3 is CASSAPGQPTYEQYF. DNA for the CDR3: TGTGCCAGCAGTGCGCCGGGACAACCCACCTACGAGCAGTACTTC.

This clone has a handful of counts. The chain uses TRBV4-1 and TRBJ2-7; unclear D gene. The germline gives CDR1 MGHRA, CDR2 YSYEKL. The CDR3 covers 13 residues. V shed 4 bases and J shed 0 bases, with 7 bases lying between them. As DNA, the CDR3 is TGCGCCAGCAGCCCCAGTTTCTCCTACGAGCAGTACTTC. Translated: CASSPSFSYEQYF.

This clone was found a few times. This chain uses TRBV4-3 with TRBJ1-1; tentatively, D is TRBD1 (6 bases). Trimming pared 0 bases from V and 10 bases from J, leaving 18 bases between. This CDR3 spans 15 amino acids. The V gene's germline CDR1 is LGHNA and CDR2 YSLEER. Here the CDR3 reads CASSQDAGAKLLAFF. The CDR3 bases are TGCGCCAGCAGCCAAGATGCGGGGGCGAAATTATTAGCTTTCTTT.

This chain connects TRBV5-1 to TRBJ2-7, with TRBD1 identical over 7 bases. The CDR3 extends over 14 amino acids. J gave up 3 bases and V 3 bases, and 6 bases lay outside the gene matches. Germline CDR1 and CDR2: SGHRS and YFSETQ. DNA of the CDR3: TGCGCCAGCAGCTCCGGGACAGACAACTACGAGCAGTACTTC. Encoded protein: CASSSGTDNYEQYF.

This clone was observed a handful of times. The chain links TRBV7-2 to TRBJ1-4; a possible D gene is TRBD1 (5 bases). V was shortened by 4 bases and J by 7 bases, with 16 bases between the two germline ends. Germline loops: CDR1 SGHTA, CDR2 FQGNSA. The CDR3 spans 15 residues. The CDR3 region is CASSWLGGGGEKLFF. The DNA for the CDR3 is TGTGCCAGCAGCTGGTTGGGGGGAGGTGGTGAAAAACTGTTTTTT.